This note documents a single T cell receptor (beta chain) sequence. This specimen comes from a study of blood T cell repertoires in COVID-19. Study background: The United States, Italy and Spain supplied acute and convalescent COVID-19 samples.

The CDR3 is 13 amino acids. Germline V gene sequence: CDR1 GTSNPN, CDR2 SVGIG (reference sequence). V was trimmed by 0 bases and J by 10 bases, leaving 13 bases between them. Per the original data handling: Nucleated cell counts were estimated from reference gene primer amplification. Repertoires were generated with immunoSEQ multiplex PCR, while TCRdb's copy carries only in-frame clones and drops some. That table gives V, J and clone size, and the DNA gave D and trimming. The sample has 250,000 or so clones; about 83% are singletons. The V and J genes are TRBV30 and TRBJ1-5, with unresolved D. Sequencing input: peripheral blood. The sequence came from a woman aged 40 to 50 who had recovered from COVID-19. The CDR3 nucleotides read TGTGCCTGGAGTGTACAGTCCCGGAAACCCCAGCATTTT. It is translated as CAWSVQSRKPQHF.